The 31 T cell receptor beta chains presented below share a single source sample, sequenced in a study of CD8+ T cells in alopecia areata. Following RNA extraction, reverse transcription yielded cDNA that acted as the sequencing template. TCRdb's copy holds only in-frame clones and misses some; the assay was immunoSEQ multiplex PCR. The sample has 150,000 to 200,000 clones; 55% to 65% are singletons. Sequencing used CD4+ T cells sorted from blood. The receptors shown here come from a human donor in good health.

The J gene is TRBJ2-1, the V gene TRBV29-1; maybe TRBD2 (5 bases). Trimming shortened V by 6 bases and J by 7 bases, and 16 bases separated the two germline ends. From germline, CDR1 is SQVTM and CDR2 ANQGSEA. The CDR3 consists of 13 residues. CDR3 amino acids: CSVNGGRPNEQFF. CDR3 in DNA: TGCAGCGTGAACGGAGGTCGACCAAATGAGCAGTTCTTC.

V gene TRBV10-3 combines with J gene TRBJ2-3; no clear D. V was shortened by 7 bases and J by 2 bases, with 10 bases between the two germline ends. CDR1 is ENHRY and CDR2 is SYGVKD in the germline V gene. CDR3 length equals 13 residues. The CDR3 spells CAINGDPTDTQYF. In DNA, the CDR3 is TGTGCCATCAATGGCGACCCCACAGATACGCAGTATTTT.

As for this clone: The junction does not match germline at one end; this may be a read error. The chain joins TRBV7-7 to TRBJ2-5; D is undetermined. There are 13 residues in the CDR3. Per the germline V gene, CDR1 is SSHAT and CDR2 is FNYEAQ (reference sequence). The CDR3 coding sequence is TGTGCTAGCAGCTTTTCCGGGTGGGAGACCCAGTACTTC. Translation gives CASSFSGWETQYF.

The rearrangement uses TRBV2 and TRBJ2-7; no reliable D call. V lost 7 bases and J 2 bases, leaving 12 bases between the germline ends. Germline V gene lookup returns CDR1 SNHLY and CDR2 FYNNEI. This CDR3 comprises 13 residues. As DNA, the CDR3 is TGTGCCAGCAAAAGGACCGGGCCCTACGAGCAGTACTTC. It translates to CASKRTGPYEQYF.

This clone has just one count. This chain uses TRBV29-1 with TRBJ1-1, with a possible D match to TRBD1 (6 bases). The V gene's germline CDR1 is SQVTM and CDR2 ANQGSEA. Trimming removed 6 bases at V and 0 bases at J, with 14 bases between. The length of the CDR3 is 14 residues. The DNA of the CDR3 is TGCAGCGTAAGGGGCCGGGGGCTGAACACTGAAGCTTTCTTT. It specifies CSVRGRGLNTEAFF. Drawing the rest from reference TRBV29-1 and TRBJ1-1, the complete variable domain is SAVISQKPSRDICQRGTSLTIQCQVDSQVTMMFWYRQQPGQSLTLIATANQGSEATYESGFVIDKFPISRPNLTFSTLTVSNMSPEDSSIYLCSVRGRGLNTEAFFGQGTRLTVV.

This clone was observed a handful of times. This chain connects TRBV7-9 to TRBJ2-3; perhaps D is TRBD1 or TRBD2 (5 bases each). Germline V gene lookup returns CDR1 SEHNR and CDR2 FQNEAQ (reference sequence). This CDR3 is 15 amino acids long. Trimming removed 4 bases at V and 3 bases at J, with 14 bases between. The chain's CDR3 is CASSSTRGRTDTQYF. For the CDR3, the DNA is TGTGCCAGCAGCTCAACTAGGGGAAGGACAGATACGCAGTATTTT.

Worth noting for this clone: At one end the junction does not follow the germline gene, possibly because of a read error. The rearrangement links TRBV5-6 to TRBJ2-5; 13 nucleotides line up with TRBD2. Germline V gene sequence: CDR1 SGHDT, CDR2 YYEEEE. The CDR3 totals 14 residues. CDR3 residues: CASSPGTSGATEYF. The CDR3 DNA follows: TGTGCCAGCAGCCCCGGGACTAGCGGGGCGACCGAGTACTTC.

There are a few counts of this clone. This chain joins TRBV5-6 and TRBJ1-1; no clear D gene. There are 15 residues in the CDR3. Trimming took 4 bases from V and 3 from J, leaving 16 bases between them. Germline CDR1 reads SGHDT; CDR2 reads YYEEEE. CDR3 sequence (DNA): TGTGCCAGCAGCCCGCTGTCAAGGGAGGACACTGAAGCTTTCTTT. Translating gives CASSPLSREDTEAFF.

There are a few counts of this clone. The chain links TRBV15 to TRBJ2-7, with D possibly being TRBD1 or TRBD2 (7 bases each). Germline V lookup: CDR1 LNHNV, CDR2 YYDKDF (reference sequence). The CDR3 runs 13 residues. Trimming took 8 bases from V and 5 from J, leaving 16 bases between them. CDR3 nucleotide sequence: TGTGCCACCTCGCAACAGGGGAGGGACGAGCAGTACTTC. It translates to CATSQQGRDEQYF.

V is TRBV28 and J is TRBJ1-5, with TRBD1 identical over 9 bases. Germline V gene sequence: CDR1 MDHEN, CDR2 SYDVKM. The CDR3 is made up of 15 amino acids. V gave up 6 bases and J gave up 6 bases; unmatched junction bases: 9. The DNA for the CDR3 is TGTGCCAGCAGAACCACAGGGGGCGAGGGTCAGCCCCAGCATTTT. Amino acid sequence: CASRTTGGEGQPQHF.

In DNA, the CDR3 is TGTGCCAGCAGTGAAGAGGGGTTGAGCTACACCTTC. Its protein product is CASSEEGLSYTF. This chain joins TRBV25-1 and TRBJ1-2; D is possibly TRBD1 (5 bases). The CDR3 totals 12 residues. The germline gives CDR1 MGHDK, CDR2 SYGVNS. V lost 2 bases and J lost 9, with 10 bases in between.

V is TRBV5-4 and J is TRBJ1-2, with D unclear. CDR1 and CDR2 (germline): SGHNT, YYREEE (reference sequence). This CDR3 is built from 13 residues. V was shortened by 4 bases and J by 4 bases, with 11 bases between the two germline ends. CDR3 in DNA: TGTGCCAGCAGCCAAAGTCTGAGCTATGGCTACACCTTC. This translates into CASSQSLSYGYTF. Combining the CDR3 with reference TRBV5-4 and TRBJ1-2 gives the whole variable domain ETGVTQSPTHLIKTRGQQVTLRCSSQSGHNTVSWYQQALGQGPQFIFQYYREEENGRGNFPPRFSGLQFPNYSSELNVNALELDDSALYLCASSQSLSYGYTFGSGTRLTVV.

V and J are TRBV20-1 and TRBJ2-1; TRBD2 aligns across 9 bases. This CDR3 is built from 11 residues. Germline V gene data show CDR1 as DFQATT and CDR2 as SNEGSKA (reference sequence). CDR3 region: CSLLAGRSQFF. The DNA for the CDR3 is TGCAGCCTTCTAGCGGGGAGGTCGCAGTTCTTC.

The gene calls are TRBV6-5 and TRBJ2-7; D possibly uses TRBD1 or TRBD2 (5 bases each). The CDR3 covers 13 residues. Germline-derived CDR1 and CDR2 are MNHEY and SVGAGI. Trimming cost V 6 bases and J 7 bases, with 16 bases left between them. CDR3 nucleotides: TGTGCCAGCAGGAGGGACCGGGTGAGTGAGCAGTACTTC. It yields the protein CASRRDRVSEQYF.

DNA for the CDR3: TGTGCCAGCACCAGGGTGCAGGATGAGCAGTTCTTC. Amino acids: CASTRVQDEQFF. This sequence joins TRBV7-9 and TRBJ2-1; the D gene is possibly TRBD1 (5 bases). Germline CDR1 reads SEHNR; CDR2 reads FQNEAQ (reference sequence). The CDR3 is 12 amino acids. V lost 7 bases and J lost 8, with 12 bases in between.

This chain's CDR3 is CASSRPASDTQYF. CDR3 in DNA: TGCGCCAGCAGCCGCCCAGCCTCAGATACGCAGTATTTT. The rearrangement joins TRBV4-1 to TRBJ2-3; no clear D. Germline CDR1 is MGHRA and CDR2 is YSYEKL. The length of the CDR3 is 13 residues. V gave up 4 bases and J gave up 4 bases, with 9 bases separating them.

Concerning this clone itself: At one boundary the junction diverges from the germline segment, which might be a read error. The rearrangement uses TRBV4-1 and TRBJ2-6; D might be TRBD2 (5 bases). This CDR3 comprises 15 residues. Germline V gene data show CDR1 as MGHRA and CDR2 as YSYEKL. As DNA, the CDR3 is TGCGCCAGCAGCCAAGGGAGGTCTGGTGCCAACGTCCTGACTTTC. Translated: CASSQGRSGANVLTF.

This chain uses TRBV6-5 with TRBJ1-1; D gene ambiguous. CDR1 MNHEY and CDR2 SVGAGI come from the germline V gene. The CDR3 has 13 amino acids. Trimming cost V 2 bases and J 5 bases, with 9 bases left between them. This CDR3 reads CASSYTPSTEAFF. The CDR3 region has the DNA TGTGCCAGCAGTTACACCCCGAGTACTGAAGCTTTCTTT.

CDR3 protein: CASSLGGQPQHF. The DNA for the CDR3 is TGTGCCAGCAGTTTAGGAGGTCAGCCCCAGCATTTT. The chain uses TRBV6-5 and TRBJ1-5, with no clear D. V was clipped by 4 bases and J by 6 bases, with 7 bases between them. The CDR3 runs 12 residues. Germline CDR1 and CDR2: MNHEY and SVGAGI.

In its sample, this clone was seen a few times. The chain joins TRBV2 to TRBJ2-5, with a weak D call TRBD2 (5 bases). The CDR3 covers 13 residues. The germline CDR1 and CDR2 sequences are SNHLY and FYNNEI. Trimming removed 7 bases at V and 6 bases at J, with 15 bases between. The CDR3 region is CASTEDLAQTQYF. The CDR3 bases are TGTGCCAGCACCGAGGACCTAGCACAGACCCAGTACTTC.

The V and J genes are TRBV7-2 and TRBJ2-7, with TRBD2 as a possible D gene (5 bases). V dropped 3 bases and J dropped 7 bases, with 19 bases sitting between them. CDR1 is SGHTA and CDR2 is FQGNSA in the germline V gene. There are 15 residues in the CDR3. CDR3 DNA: TGTGCCAGCAGCTTTTCCACACGAGCGGCTAGGGAGCAGTACTTC. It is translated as CASSFSTRAAREQYF.

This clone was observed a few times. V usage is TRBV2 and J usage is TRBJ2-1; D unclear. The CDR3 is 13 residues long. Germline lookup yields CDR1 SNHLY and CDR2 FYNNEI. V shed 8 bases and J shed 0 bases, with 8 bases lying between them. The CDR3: CASQESSYNEQFF. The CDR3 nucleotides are TGTGCCAGCCAGGAGAGCTCCTACAATGAGCAGTTCTTC. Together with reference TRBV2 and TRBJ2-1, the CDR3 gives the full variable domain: EPEVTQTPSHQVTQMGQEVILRCVPISNHLYFYWYRQILGQKVEFLVSFYNNEISEKSEIFDDQFSVERPDGSNFTLKIRSTKLEDSAMYFCASQESSYNEQFFGPGTRLTVL.

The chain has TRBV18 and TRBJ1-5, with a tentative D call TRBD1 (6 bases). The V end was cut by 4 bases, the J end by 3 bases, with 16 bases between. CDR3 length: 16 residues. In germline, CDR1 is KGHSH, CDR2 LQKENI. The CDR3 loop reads CASSLSGTLDNQPQHF. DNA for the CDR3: TGTGCCAGCTCACTGTCCGGGACACTGGACAATCAGCCCCAGCATTTT.

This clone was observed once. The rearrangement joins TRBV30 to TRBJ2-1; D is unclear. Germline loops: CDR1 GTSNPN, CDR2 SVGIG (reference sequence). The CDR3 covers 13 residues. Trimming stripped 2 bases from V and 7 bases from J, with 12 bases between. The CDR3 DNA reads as TGTGCCTGGAGTTTATCTGGCGCTAATGAGCAGTTCTTC. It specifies CAWSLSGANEQFF.

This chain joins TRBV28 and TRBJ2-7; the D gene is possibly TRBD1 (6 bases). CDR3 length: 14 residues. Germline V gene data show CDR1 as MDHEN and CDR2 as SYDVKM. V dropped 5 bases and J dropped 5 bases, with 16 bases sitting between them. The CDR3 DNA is TGTGCCAGCAGTCCCTCGTGGACAGCCAACGAGCAGTACTTC. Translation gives CASSPSWTANEQYF.

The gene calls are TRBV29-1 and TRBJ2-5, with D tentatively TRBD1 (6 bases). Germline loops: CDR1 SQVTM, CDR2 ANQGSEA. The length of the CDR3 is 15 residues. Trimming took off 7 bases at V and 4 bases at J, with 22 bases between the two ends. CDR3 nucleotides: TGCAGCGCTACGAAGGGGGACCCGAGAAGAGAGACCCAGTACTTC. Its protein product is CSATKGDPRRETQYF.

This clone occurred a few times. The CDR3 region is CAWSPRSIEQYF. The DNA for the CDR3 is TGTGCCTGGAGCCCTCGATCCATCGAGCAGTACTTC. This chain links TRBV30 with TRBJ2-7, with D hard to call. The germline V and J ends were trimmed by 3 bases and 6 bases, with 12 bases remaining between them. The germline CDR1 and CDR2 sequences are GTSNPN and SVGIG (reference sequence). The CDR3 spans 12 residues. Looking up the rest from reference TRBV30 and TRBJ2-7 gives the full variable domain: SQTIHQWPATLVQPVGSPLSLECTVEGTSNPNLYWYRQAAGRGLQLLFYSVGIGQISSEVPQNLSASRPQDRQFILSSKKLLLSDSGFYLCAWSPRSIEQYFGPGTRLTVT.

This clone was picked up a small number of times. Here the CDR3 DNA reads TGCGCCAGCAGCTTGCCACAGGGGTCCGGGGCCAACGTCCTGACTTTC. This translates into CASSLPQGSGANVLTF. J is TRBJ2-6 and V is TRBV5-1, with 7 bases matching TRBD1. The CDR3 length is 16 residues. Unmatched junction bases numbered 5, after V lost 1 base and J lost 4 bases. CDR1 and CDR2 (germline): SGHRS, YFSETQ.

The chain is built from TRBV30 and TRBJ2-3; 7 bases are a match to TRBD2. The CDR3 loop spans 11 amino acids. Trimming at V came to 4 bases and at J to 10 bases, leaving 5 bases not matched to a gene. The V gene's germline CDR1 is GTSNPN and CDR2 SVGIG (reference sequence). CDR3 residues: CAWMLAAAQYF. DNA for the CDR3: TGTGCCTGGATGCTAGCGGCGGCGCAGTATTTT.

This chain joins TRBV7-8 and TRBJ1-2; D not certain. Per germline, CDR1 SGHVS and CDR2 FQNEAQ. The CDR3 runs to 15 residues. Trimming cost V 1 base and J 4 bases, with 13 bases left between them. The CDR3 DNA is TGTGCCAGCAGCTTAGGGTGGATCCCACCCTATGGCTACACCTTC. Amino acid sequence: CASSLGWIPPYGYTF.

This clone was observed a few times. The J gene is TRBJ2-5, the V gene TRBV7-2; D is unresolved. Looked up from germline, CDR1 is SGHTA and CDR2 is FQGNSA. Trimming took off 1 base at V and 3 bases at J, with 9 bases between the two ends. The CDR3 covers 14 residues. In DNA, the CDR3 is TGTGCCAGCAGCTTAGTGGCAGGAAAAGAGACCCAGTACTTC. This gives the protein CASSLVAGKETQYF.